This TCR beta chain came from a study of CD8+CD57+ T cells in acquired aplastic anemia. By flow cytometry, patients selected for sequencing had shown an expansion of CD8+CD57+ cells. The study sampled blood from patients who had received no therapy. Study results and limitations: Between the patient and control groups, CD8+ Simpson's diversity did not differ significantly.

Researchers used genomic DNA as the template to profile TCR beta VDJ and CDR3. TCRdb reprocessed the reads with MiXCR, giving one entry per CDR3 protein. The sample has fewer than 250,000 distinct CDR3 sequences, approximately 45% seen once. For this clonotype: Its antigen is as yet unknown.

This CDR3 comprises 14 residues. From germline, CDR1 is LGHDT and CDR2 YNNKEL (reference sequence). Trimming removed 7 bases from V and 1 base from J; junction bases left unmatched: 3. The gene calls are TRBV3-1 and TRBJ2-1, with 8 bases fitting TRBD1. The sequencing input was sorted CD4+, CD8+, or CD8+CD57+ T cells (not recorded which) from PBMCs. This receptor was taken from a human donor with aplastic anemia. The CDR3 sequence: CASKDRGSYNEQFF. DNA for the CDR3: TGTGCCAGCAAAGACAGGGGATCCTACAATGAGCAGTTCTTC.